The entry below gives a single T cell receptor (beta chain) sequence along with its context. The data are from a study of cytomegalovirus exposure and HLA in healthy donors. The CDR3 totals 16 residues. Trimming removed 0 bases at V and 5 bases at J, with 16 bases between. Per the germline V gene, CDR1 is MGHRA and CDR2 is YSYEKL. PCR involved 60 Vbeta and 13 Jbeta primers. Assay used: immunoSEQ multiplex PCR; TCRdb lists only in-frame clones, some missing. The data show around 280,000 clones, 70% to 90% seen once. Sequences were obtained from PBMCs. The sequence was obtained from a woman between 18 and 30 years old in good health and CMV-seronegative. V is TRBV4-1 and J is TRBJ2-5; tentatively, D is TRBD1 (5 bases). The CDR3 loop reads CASSQESLGASETQYF. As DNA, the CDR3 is TGCGCCAGCAGCCAAGAGAGTCTAGGGGCTTCGGAGACCCAGTACTTC.